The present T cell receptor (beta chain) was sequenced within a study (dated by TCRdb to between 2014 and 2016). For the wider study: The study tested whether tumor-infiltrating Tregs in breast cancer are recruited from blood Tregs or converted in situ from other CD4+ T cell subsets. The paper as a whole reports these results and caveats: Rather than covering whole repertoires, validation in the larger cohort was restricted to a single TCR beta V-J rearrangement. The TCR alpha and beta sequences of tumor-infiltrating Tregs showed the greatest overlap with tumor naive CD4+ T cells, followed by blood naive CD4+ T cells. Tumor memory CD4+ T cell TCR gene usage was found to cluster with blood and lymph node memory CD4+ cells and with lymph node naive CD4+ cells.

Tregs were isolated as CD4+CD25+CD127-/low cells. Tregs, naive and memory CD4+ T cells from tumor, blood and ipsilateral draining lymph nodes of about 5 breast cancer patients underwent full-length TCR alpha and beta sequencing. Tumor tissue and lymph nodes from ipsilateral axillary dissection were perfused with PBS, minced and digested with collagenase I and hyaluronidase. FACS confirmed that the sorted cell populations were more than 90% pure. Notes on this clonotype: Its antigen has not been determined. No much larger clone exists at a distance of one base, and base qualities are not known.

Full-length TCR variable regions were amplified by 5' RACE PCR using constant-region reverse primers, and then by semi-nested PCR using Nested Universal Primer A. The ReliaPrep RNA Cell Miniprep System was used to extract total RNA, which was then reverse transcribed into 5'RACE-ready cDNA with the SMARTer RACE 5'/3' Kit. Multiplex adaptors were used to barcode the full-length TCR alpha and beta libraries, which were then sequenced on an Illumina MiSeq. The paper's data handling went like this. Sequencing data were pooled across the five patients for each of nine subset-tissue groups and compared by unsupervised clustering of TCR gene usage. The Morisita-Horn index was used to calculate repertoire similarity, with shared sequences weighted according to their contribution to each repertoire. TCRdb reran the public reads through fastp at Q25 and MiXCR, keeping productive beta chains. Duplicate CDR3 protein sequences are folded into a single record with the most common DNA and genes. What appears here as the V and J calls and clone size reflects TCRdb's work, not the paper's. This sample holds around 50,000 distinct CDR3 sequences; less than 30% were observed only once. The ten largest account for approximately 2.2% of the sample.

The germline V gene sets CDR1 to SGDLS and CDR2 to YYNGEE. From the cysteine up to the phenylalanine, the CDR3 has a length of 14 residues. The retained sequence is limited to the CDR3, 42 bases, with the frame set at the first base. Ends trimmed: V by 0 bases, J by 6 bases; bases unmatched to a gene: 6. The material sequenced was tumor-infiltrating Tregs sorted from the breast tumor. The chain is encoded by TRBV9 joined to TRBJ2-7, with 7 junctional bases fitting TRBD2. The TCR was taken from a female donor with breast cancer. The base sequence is TGTGCCAGCAGCGTAGGGGAGGGAAGGGCCGAGCAGTACTTC. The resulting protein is CASSVGEGRAEQYF.